This record covers a single T cell receptor beta chain. Germline V gene sequence: CDR1 MGHRA, CDR2 YSYEKL. J was trimmed by 3 bases and V by 3 bases; bases with no gene match: 7. The CDR3 runs 16 residues. Primers: 60 Vbeta forward and 13 Jbeta reverse. Only in-frame clones appear in the TCRdb table, and some are missing; sequencing was by immunoSEQ multiplex PCR. The sample contains 96,000 or so clones, under 85% of which appear only once. The record originates from a study of cytomegalovirus exposure and HLA in healthy donors. Sequenced sample: PBMCs. The rearrangement joins TRBV4-1 to TRBJ2-7; 11 nucleotides align to TRBD2. The sequence derives from a female donor in good health and CMV-seropositive. For the CDR3, the DNA is TGCGCCAGCAGCCAGCCGCTAGCGGGGGGACTCTACGAGCAGTACTTC. This translates into CASSQPLAGGLYEQYF.